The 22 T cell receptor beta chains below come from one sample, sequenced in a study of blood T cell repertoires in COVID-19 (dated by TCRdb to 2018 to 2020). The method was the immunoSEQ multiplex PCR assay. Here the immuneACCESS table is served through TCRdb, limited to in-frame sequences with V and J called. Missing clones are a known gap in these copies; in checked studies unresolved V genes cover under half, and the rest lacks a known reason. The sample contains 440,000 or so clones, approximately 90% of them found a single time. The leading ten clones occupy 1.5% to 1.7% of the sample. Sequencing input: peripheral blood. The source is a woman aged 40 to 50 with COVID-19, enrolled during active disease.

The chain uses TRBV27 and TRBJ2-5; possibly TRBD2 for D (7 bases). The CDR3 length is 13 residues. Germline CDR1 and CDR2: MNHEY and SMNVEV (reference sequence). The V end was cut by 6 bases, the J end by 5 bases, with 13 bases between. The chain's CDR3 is CASRQQGGETQYF. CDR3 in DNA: TGTGCCAGCAGACAACAGGGAGGGGAGACCCAGTACTTC.

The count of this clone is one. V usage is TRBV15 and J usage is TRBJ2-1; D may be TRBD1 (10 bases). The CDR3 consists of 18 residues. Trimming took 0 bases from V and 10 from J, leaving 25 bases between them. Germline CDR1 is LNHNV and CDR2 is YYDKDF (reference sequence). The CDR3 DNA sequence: TGTGCCACCAGCAGAGATAGAAAGGTCCTAGCGGGACAGGGGGAGCAGTTCTTC. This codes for CATSRDRKVLAGQGEQFF.

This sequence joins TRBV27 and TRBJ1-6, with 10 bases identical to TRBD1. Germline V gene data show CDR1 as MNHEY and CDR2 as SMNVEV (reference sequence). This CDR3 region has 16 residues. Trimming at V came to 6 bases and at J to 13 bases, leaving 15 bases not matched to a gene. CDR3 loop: CASRTRDRGYGSPLHF. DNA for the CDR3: TGTGCCAGCAGGACCCGGGACAGGGGATATGGTAGTCCCCTCCACTTT.

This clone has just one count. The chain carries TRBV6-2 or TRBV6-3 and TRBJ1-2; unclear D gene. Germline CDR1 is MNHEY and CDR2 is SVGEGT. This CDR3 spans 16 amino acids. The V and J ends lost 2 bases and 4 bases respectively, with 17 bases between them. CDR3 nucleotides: TGTGCCAGCAGTTACCGACCCTCGCGCAGGATCTATGGCTACACCTTC. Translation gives CASSYRPSRRIYGYTF.

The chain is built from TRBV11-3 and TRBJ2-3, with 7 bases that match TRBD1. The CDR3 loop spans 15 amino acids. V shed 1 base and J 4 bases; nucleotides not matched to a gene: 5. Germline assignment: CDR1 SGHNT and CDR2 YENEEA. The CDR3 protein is CASSLGQGRSDTQYF. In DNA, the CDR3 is TGTGCCAGCAGCTTAGGACAGGGAAGATCAGATACGCAGTATTTT. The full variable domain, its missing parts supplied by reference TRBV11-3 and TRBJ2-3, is EAGVVQSPRYKIIEKKQPVAFWCNPISGHNTLYWYLQNLGQGPELLIRYENEEAVDDSQLPKDRFSAERLKGVDSTLKIQPAELGDSAVYLCASSLGQGRSDTQYFGPGTRLTVL.

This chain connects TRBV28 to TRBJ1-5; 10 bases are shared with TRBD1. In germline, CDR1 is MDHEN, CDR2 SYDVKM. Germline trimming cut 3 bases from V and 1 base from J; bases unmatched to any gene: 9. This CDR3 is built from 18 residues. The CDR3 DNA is TGTGCCAGCAGTTTGTTGACAGGGGGCCGTTCGAGCAATCAGCCCCAGCATTTT. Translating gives CASSLLTGGRSSNQPQHF.

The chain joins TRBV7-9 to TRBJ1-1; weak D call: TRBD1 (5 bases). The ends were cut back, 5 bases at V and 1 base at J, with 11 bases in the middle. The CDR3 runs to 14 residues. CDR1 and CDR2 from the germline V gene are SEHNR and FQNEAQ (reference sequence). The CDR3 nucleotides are TGTGCCAGCAGCCCAAGGGGTGGGAACACTGAAGCTTTCTTT. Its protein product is CASSPRGGNTEAFF. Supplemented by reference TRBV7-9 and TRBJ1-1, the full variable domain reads DTGVSQNPRHKITKRGQNVTFRCDPISEHNRLYWYRQTLGQGPEFLTYFQNEAQLEKSRLLSDRFSAERPKGSFSTLEIQRTEQGDSAMYLCASSPRGGNTEAFFGQGTRLTVV.

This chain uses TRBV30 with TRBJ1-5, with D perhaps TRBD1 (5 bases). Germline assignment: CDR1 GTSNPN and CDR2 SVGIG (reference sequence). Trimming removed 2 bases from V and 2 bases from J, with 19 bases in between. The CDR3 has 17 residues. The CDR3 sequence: CAWSSGEGLARNQPQHF. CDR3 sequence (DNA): TGTGCCTGGAGTAGCGGGGAGGGGTTAGCGCGCAATCAGCCCCAGCATTTT.

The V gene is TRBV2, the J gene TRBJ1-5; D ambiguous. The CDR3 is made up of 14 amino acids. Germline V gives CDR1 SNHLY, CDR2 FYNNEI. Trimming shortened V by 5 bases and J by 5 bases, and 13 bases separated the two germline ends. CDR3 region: CASSSRGGDQPQHF. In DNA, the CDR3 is TGTGCCAGCAGTTCGCGAGGCGGAGATCAGCCCCAGCATTTT.

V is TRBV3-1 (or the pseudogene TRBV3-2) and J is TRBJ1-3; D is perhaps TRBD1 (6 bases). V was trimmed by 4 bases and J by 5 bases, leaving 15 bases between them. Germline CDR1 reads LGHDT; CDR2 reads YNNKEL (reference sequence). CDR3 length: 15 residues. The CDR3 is CASSPLFQGRNTIYF. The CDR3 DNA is TGTGCCAGCAGCCCCCTCTTTCAGGGGAGAAACACCATATATTTT.

The CDR3: CASIAIQGEKLFF. In DNA form, the CDR3 reads TGTGCCAGCATCGCGATTCAGGGAGAAAAACTGTTTTTT. The rearrangement links TRBV2 to TRBJ1-4; possible D gene TRBD1, 5 bases. CDR3 length: 13 amino acids. The V gene lost 7 bases and the J gene lost 8 bases, with 14 bases spanning the gap. Germline CDR1 is SNHLY and CDR2 is FYNNEI.

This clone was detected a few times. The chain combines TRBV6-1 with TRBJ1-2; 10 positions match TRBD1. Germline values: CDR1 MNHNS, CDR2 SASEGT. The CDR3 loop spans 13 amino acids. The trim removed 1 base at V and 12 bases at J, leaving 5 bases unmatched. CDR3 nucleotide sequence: TGTGCCAGCAGTGAAGGCTGGACAGGGGGTGACACCTTC. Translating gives CASSEGWTGGDTF.

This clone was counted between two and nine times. This CDR3 reads CASRPSGGKNYEQYF. The CDR3 bases are TGTGCCAGCAGACCTAGCGGAGGAAAAAACTACGAGCAGTACTTC. The chain employs TRBV6-5 and TRBJ2-7; 7 nucleotides align to TRBD2. With 6 bases clipped from V and 3 bases from J, the junction kept 11 bases outside the gene matches. Germline CDR1 reads MNHEY; CDR2 reads SVGAGI. This CDR3 is 15 amino acids long.

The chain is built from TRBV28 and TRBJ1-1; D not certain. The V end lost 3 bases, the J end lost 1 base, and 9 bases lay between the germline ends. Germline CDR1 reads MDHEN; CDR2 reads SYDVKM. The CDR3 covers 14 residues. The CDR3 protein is CASSLVQRNTEAFF. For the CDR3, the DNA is TGTGCCAGCAGTTTGGTACAGAGGAACACTGAAGCTTTCTTT.

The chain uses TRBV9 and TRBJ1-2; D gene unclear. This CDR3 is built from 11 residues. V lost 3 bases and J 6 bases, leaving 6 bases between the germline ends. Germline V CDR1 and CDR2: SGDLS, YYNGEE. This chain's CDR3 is CASSALDGYTF. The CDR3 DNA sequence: TGTGCCAGCAGCGCCCTCGATGGCTACACCTTC.

DNA for the CDR3: TGTGCCAGTAGTATCAGGGGATCGGACCTCTATGGCTACACCTTC. Translation: CASSIRGSDLYGYTF. The V call is TRBV19, the J call TRBJ1-2; D is perhaps TRBD1 (6 bases). V gave up 3 bases and J gave up 4 bases, with 15 bases separating them. CDR1 is LNHDA and CDR2 is SQIVND in the germline V gene (reference sequence). This CDR3 is 15 amino acids long.

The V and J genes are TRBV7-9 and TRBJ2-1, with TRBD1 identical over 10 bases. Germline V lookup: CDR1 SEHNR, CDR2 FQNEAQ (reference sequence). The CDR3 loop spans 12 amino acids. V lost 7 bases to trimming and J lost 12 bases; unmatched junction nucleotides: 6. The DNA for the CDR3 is TGTGCCAGCACCCCCGGGGACAGGGGGCAGTTCTTC. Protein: CASTPGDRGQFF.

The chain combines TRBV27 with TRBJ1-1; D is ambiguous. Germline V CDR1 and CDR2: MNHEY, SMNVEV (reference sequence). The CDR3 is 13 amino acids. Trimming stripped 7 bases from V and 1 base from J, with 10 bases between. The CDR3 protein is CASNLRGNTEAFF. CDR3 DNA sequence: TGTGCCAGCAACCTTCGCGGGAACACTGAAGCTTTCTTT.

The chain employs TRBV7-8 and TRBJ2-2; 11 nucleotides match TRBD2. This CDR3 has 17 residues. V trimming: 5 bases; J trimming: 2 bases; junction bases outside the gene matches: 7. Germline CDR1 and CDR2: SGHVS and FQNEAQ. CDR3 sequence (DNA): TGTGCCAGCAGCGTAAACCTAGCGGGGGGTAACACCGGGGAGCTGTTTTTT. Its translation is CASSVNLAGGNTGELFF.

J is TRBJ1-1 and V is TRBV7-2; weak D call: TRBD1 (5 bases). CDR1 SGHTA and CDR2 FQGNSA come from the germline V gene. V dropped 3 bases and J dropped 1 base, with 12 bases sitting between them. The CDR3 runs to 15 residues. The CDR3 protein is CASSFRGGENTEAFF. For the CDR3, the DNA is TGTGCCAGCAGCTTCCGCGGGGGGGAGAACACTGAAGCTTTCTTT.

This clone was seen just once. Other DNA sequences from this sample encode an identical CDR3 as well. CDR3 nucleotides: TGTGCCAGCAGTCTCGGGGGGGGGAGTTACGAGCAGTACTTC. Translation: CASSLGGGSYEQYF. The chain has TRBV28 and TRBJ2-7; the match to TRBD2 covers 8 bases. Per germline, CDR1 MDHEN and CDR2 SYDVKM. J gave up 4 bases and V 5 bases, and 7 bases lay outside the gene matches. CDR3 size: 14 residues.

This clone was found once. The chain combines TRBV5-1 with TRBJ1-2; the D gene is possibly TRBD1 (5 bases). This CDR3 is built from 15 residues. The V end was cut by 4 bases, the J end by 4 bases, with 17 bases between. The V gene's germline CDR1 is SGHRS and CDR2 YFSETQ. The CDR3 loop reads CASSPEGRTFYGYTF. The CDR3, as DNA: TGCGCCAGCAGCCCGGAGGGACGGACTTTCTATGGCTACACCTTC.